One and the same sample provided the 19 T cell receptor beta chains below, sequenced in a study of control samples from healthy donors and cancer patients (dated by TCRdb to the early 2020s). The library was built by means of the immunoSEQ multiplex PCR assay. In its TCRdb copy, this immuneACCESS table keeps in-frame sequences only and misses some clones. Where compared with another copy, unresolved V genes explain less than half of these, and the others have no known cause. This sample holds about 14,000 clones; roughly 77% were observed only once. 15% to 20% of the sample rests with the top ten. The sequenced material came from formalin-fixed, paraffin-embedded tissue. These receptors all come from a female donor with lung cancer.

The chain employs TRBV9 and TRBJ1-4; D is possibly TRBD1 (6 bases). With 1 base removed from V and 2 bases from J, the gap between germline ends came to 9 bases. The germline V gene encodes CDR1 SGDLS and CDR2 YYNGEE. The CDR3 extends over 15 amino acids. The CDR3 DNA reads TGTGCCAGCAGCGTAACAGGGAGGACTAATGAAAAACTGTTTTTT. Translated, it gives CASSVTGRTNEKLFF.

This clone was seen only a few times. Written as DNA, the CDR3 is TGTGCCAGCAGCTTAAGGGGGCGACCCTACAATGAGCAGTTCTTC. It specifies CASSLRGRPYNEQFF. The rearrangement joins TRBV7-6 to TRBJ2-1, with TRBD1 matching over 7 bases. The V and J ends lost 2 bases and 2 bases, in that order; junction bases with no gene match: 3. Germline CDR1 SGHVS, CDR2 FNYEAQ. The CDR3 has 15 residues.

The chain couples TRBV7-9 to TRBJ2-7; 7 bases match TRBD2. There are 15 residues in the CDR3. CDR1 is SEHNR, CDR2 FQNEAQ, per germline (reference sequence). Trimming took 5 bases from V and 1 from J; bases not matched to a gene: 8. The chain's CDR3 is CASSRTAGVSYEQYF. As DNA, the CDR3 is TGTGCCAGCAGCCGGACTGCGGGAGTTTCCTACGAGCAGTACTTC.

The rearrangement uses TRBV6-5 and TRBJ2-1, with 7 nucleotides matching TRBD2. Germline V gives CDR1 MNHEY, CDR2 SVGAGI. This CDR3 spans 11 amino acids. V gave up 0 bases and J gave up 13 bases; unmatched junction bases: 0. The DNA for the CDR3 is TGTGCCAGCAGTTACTCGACTAGCCAGTTCTTC. It encodes CASSYSTSQFF.

The V call is TRBV7-3, the J call TRBJ2-2; 7 bases are a match to TRBD1. The CDR3 spans 16 residues. The germline V gene encodes CDR1 SGHTA and CDR2 FQGTGA. J gave up 2 bases and V 6 bases, and 9 bases lay outside the gene matches. CDR3 sequence (DNA): TGTGCCAGCAGTGGGGCCACAGGGGTAAACACCGGGGAGCTGTTTTTT. The encoded protein is CASSGATGVNTGELFF. The full variable domain, with the rest looked up from reference TRBV7-3 and TRBJ2-2, is GAGVSQTPSNKVTEKGKYVELRCDPISGHTALYWYRQSLGQGPEFLIYFQGTGAADDSGLPNDRFFAVRPEGSVSTLKIQRTERGDSAVYLCASSGATGVNTGELFFGEGSRLTVL.

This sequence joins TRBV18 and TRBJ2-5; 8 bases are shared with TRBD2. V was clipped by 2 bases and J by 4 bases; unmatched bases: 9. Germline CDR1 KGHSH, CDR2 LQKENI. There are 16 residues in the CDR3. CDR3 sequence (DNA): TGTGCCAGCTCACCAGAGGGAGCGGGAGTATCAGAGACCCAGTACTTC. Its protein is CASSPEGAGVSETQYF.

The rearrangement joins TRBV6-5 to TRBJ2-1; no definite D call. This CDR3 spans 16 amino acids. CDR1 and CDR2 (germline): MNHEY, SVGAGI. V lost 0 bases and J lost 5, with 14 bases in between. In nucleotides, the CDR3 is TGTGCCAGCAGTTACTCGAGTAGCTATTGGGACAATGAGCAGTTCTTC. It is translated as CASSYSSSYWDNEQFF.

This clone was counted once. The CDR3 protein is CATSRAGTNYGYTF. The CDR3 nucleotides are TGTGCCACCAGCAGGGCCGGGACTAACTATGGCTACACCTTC. The rearrangement joins TRBV15 to TRBJ1-2; D is unresolved. The CDR3 contains 14 residues. In germline, CDR1 is LNHNV, CDR2 YYDKDF (reference sequence). With 3 bases removed from V and 0 bases from J, the gap between germline ends came to 8 bases.

The chain uses TRBV29-1 and TRBJ2-7; a possible D gene is TRBD1 (6 bases). The V end was cut by 4 bases, the J end by 2 bases, with 9 bases between. Germline loops: CDR1 SQVTM, CDR2 ANQGSEA. The CDR3 runs to 12 residues. In DNA, the CDR3 is TGCAGCGTTGTGGACAGTACCTACGAGCAGTACTTC. This gives the protein CSVVDSTYEQYF.

The chain links TRBV6-2 or TRBV6-3 to TRBJ2-7, with 7 bases matching TRBD1. Trimming took 4 bases from V and 0 from J; bases not matched to a gene: 9. The germline gives CDR1 MNHEY, CDR2 SVGEGT. This CDR3 has 16 residues. The CDR3: CASSSPRDSSSYEQYF. The DNA of the CDR3 is TGTGCCAGCAGTTCCCCTAGGGACAGTAGCTCCTACGAGCAGTACTTC.

This clone showed up just a few times. The V and J genes are TRBV11-2 and TRBJ2-2; D unclear. Trimming removed 1 base from V and 4 bases from J, with 10 bases in between. The germline gives CDR1 SGHAT, CDR2 FQNNGV. The CDR3 totals 15 residues. The CDR3 loop is CASSLGLSGTGELFF. The CDR3 DNA reads TGTGCCAGCAGCTTAGGGCTGTCGGGCACCGGGGAGCTGTTTTTT.

A remark on this clone: Germline and junction disagree at one end, which may indicate a read error. This sequence joins TRBV6-2 or TRBV6-3 and TRBJ1-2; D is unresolved. The CDR3 is 13 residues long. The germline CDR1 and CDR2 sequences are MNHEY and SVGEGT. CDR3 DNA: TGTGTCAGCAGTTACCAACGGCGCGGCAGCTACACCTTC. It codes for CVSSYQRRGSYTF.

The genes are TRBV18 and TRBJ2-7; D might be TRBD1 (6 bases). Trimming took off 2 bases at V and 2 bases at J, with 13 bases between the two ends. Germline loops: CDR1 KGHSH, CDR2 LQKENI. The CDR3 has 15 residues. For the CDR3, the DNA is TGTGCCAGCTCACCAGGGACACAGGCCGCCTACGAGCAGTACTTC. Translated: CASSPGTQAAYEQYF.

This clone was observed a single time. The V gene is TRBV4-2, the J gene TRBJ1-2; D is undetermined. The germline gives CDR1 LGHNA, CDR2 YNFKEQ. V lost 0 bases and J 6 bases, leaving 14 bases between the germline ends. The CDR3 loop spans 15 amino acids. The CDR3 DNA is TGTGCCAGCAGCCAAGATGGAAGGATTTCCGATGGCTACACCTTC. Translated, it gives CASSQDGRISDGYTF.

The rearrangement joins TRBV3-1 (or the pseudogene TRBV3-2) to TRBJ2-7; possible D gene TRBD1, 6 bases. Germline V gene data show CDR1 as LGHDT and CDR2 as YNNKEL (reference sequence). Trimming pared 0 bases from V and 2 bases from J, leaving 8 bases between. The CDR3 extends over 14 amino acids. The CDR3 is CASSQDGTTYEQYF. In nucleotides, the CDR3 is TGTGCCAGCAGCCAAGATGGGACAACCTACGAGCAGTACTTC.

V usage is TRBV7-6 and J usage is TRBJ2-7; TRBD1 or TRBD2 may be the D gene (5 bases each). This CDR3 region has 14 residues. Germline lookup yields CDR1 SGHVS and CDR2 FNYEAQ. Deletions cut 3 bases from V and 2 bases from J, with 11 bases between. CDR3 in amino acids: CASSFGTIPYEQYF. CDR3 sequence (DNA): TGTGCCAGCAGCTTTGGGACGATCCCCTACGAGCAGTACTTC.

This chain uses TRBV5-1 with TRBJ2-7, with D tentatively TRBD2 (6 bases). The V gene's germline CDR1 is SGHRS and CDR2 YFSETQ. The CDR3 is 16 amino acids. V was trimmed by 2 bases and J by 7 bases, leaving 22 bases between them. The CDR3 loop reads CASSLPPDGWTTEQYF. Here the CDR3 DNA reads TGCGCCAGCAGCTTACCCCCTGACGGTTGGACTACAGAGCAGTACTTC.

V and J are TRBV29-1 and TRBJ1-5; 7 bases match TRBD1. V shed 6 bases and J 4 bases; nucleotides not matched to a gene: 9. This CDR3 contains 14 residues. In germline, CDR1 is SQVTM, CDR2 ANQGSEA. CDR3 sequence: CSVLTGDRNQPQHF. In nucleotides, the CDR3 is TGCAGCGTGCTCACAGGGGATCGGAATCAGCCCCAGCATTTT.

The rearrangement links TRBV25-1 to TRBJ2-1, with TRBD2 identical over 9 bases. Germline V gene lookup returns CDR1 MGHDK and CDR2 SYGVNS. The CDR3 covers 14 residues. V trimming: 5 bases; J trimming: 4 bases; junction bases outside the gene matches: 3. The CDR3 nucleotides read TGTGCCAGCAGTATAGCGGGAGCTTACAATGAGCAGTTCTTC. Protein product: CASSIAGAYNEQFF.